This TCR beta chain was sequenced in a study of blood T cell repertoires in COVID-19. Overall study: The United States, Italy and Spain were the sources of the acute and convalescent COVID-19 samples.

The CDR3 loop spans 14 amino acids. V lost 7 bases, J lost 8 bases, and 11 bases stayed unmatched. Germline V gene sequence: CDR1 MNHEY, CDR2 SMNVEV (reference sequence). Enrolment of Seattle patients took place during active infection, and they were followed longitudinally. The repertoire was sequenced with immunoSEQ multiplex PCR; TCRdb's copy has only in-frame clones and lacks some. This table holds fewer than 200,000 clones, about 86% found once. The sequence was collected from a woman aged 70-85 years with COVID-19, enrolled during active disease. This sequence joins TRBV27 and TRBJ1-2, with TRBD1 matching 9 bases. The sequencing input was peripheral blood. Here the CDR3 reads CASTPSGTGQGYTF. As DNA, the CDR3 is TGTGCCAGCACCCCCTCCGGGACAGGGCAGGGCTACACCTTC.